A single sample is the source of the 7 T cell receptor beta chains below, sequenced in a study of cytomegalovirus exposure and HLA in healthy donors. PCR amplification relied on 60 Vbeta primers (plus 13 Jbeta primers). Sequencing used immunoSEQ multiplex PCR; TCRdb keeps in-frame clones, though not all of them. The sample has 60,000 to 90,000 clones, 70% to 85% seen once. Sequencing was done on a sample of PBMCs. All receptors derive from a man between 65 and 85 years old in good health and CMV-seropositive.

V and J are TRBV10-3 and TRBJ2-4, with 7 nucleotides matching TRBD2. Per the germline V gene, CDR1 is ENHRY and CDR2 is SYGVKD. The CDR3 covers 16 residues. V lost 2 bases to trimming and J lost 4 bases; unmatched junction nucleotides: 8. CDR3 nucleotide sequence: TGTGCCATCAGTGAGACGGGAGGCAGCCGGAAAAACATTCAGTACTTC. Its translation is CAISETGGSRKNIQYF.

The gene calls are TRBV5-4 and TRBJ2-7; a possible D gene is TRBD1 (5 bases). The CDR3 contains 15 residues. V was clipped by 4 bases and J by 0 bases, with 14 bases between them. Germline lookup yields CDR1 SGHNT and CDR2 YYREEE (reference sequence). As DNA, the CDR3 is TGTGCCAGCAGCCTACATTACGACAGCTCCTACGAGCAGTACTTC. Translating it yields CASSLHYDSSYEQYF.

This sequence joins TRBV7-3 and TRBJ1-1; 7 bases agree with TRBD1. Germline lookup yields CDR1 SGHTA and CDR2 FQGTGA. V dropped 5 bases and J dropped 0; count of bases not matched to a gene: 3. The CDR3 spans 14 residues. The chain's CDR3 is CASSLDRMNTEAFF. The CDR3 region has the DNA TGTGCCAGCAGCCTGGACAGGATGAACACTGAAGCTTTCTTT.

The V gene is TRBV7-2, the J gene TRBJ2-1; 10 nucleotides match TRBD2. V lost 11 bases, J lost 8 bases, and 9 bases stayed unmatched. CDR3 size: 13 residues. CDR1 and CDR2 from the germline V gene are SGHTA and FQGNSA. CDR3 region: CAGGAGGRYEQFF. The DNA for the CDR3 is TGTGCCGGCGGAGCGGGGGGGCGCTATGAGCAGTTCTTC.

The gene calls are TRBV9 and TRBJ2-7, with 9 bases lining up with TRBD2. The CDR3 runs 16 residues. CDR1 and CDR2 from the germline V gene are SGDLS and YYNGEE. Trimming cost V 4 bases and J 4 bases; bases outside gene matches: 12. CDR3 coding DNA: TGTGCCAGCAGCTTGCACGCGGGAGGGAGGACGTACGAGCAGTACTTC. Its protein is CASSLHAGGRTYEQYF.

This clone was counted a single time. This chain connects TRBV10-3 to TRBJ2-3; possible D gene TRBD2, 6 bases. Per germline, CDR1 ENHRY and CDR2 SYGVKD. This CDR3 contains 18 residues. V was clipped by 0 bases and J by 0 bases, with 16 bases between them. This CDR3 reads CAISESTRLDTSTDTQYF. The CDR3 DNA reads TGTGCCATCAGTGAGTCCACCCGACTAGATACTAGCACAGATACGCAGTATTTT.

The chain combines TRBV27 with TRBJ2-7, with TRBD1 as a possible D gene (6 bases). V dropped 6 bases and J dropped 4 bases, with 13 bases sitting between them. The CDR3 is 13 residues long. Germline loops: CDR1 MNHEY, CDR2 SMNVEV (reference sequence). CDR3 nucleotides: TGTGCCAGCAGCGGACAGAAAGCATACGAGCAGTACTTC. Translating gives CASSGQKAYEQYF.